This passage covers 18 T cell receptor beta chains from one sample sequenced in a study of breast tumors, draining lymph nodes, adjacent tissues. Samples came from axillary lymph nodes draining the breast cancer. TCRdb ran MiXCR on the multiplex PCR reads and lists one entry per CDR3 protein. Among about 200,000 distinct CDR3 sequences listed, around a third were seen once. Sequencing was performed on axillary lymph node tissue. All receptors derive from a female donor with breast cancer. Some clones in this sample may be carry-over from other donors' samples.

This clonotype was observed at least ten times. This CDR3 reads CASSPSGRSYEQYF. The DNA for the CDR3 is TGTGCCAGCAGCCCCTCCGGCCGCTCCTACGAGCAGTACTTC. The V and J genes are TRBV7-6 and TRBJ2-7; D is undetermined. Germline V gene sequence: CDR1 SGHVS, CDR2 FNYEAQ. The V gene lost 5 bases and the J gene lost 0 bases, with 11 bases spanning the gap. The CDR3 has 14 residues.

In this sample, this clonotype turned up many times. This chain joins TRBV28 and TRBJ2-6; the match to TRBD1 covers 10 bases. The CDR3 is 16 amino acids. Germline-derived CDR1 and CDR2 are MDHEN and SYDVKM. V lost 5 bases to trimming and J lost 4 bases; unmatched junction nucleotides: 5. CDR3 amino acids: CASSNDRGPGANVLTF. DNA of the CDR3: TGTGCCAGCAGTAACGACAGGGGGCCCGGGGCCAACGTCCTGACTTTC.

There are many counts of this clonotype. This chain links TRBV6-5 with TRBJ1-3, with D hard to call. Per germline, CDR1 MNHEY and CDR2 SVGAGI. Between the trimmed V and J ends, which lost 6 bases and 4 bases, there was a span of 13 bases. The CDR3 is 14 residues long. CDR3 bases: TGTGCCAGCAGCCTTGCTGGGTTGGGAAACACCATATATTTT. Translating it yields CASSLAGLGNTIYF.

This clonotype was detected a few times. A much larger clone lies a single base off, so this may be a read error. The chain uses TRBV20-1 and TRBJ2-2; 7 bases line up with TRBD2. The CDR3 runs to 14 residues. Germline-derived CDR1 and CDR2 are DFQATT and SNEGSKA (reference sequence). CDR3 bases: TGCAGTGCTAGGGGGGGGAGGTCGACCGGGGAGCCGTTTTTT. Translating gives CSARGGRSTGEPFF.

This clonotype has a handful of counts. Here the CDR3 reads CASSPPSGGGTQYF. The CDR3 nucleotides are TGTGCCAGCAGCCCCCCTAGCGGGGGCGGAACCCAGTACTTC. This chain links TRBV6-2 or TRBV6-3 with TRBJ2-5; 10 positions match TRBD2. From germline, CDR1 is MNHEY and CDR2 SVGEGT. V shed 6 bases, J shed 8 bases, and the junction held 9 bases outside the gene matches. This CDR3 is built from 14 residues.

V usage is TRBV6-5 and J usage is TRBJ2-4; 7 positions agree with TRBD2. The CDR3 covers 16 residues. With 4 bases clipped from V and 0 bases from J, the junction kept 6 bases outside the gene matches. From germline, CDR1 is MNHEY and CDR2 SVGAGI. CDR3 amino acids: CASSSGRGVAKNIQYF. The CDR3 DNA follows: TGTGCCAGCAGTTCAGGACGGGGGGTAGCCAAAAACATTCAGTACTTC.

This clonotype was observed at least ten times. The V and J genes are TRBV12-3 or TRBV12-4 and TRBJ2-1; 8 bases are a match to TRBD1. The CDR3 is 12 amino acids. The V segment lost 6 bases and the J segment 10 bases; nucleotides outside the gene matches: 5. This chain's CDR3 is CASSATGDEQFF. DNA for the CDR3: TGTGCCAGCAGCGCGACAGGGGACGAGCAGTTCTTC.

Comment on this clonotype: It is unclear where the CDR3 begins or ends on the DNA, so no DNA is shown, and the CDR3 is as TCRdb lists it. The gene calls are TRBV9 and TRBJ2-7; TRBD1 is taken as the D call from the table, unchecked against the DNA. The CDR3 has 19 amino acids, counting both end residues. The germline gives CDR1 SGDLS, CDR2 YYNGEE. Here the CDR3 reads CASSFYICSGGPLSYEQYF.

This clonotype was seen many times. The chain links TRBV7-2 to TRBJ2-2; D is unclear. The CDR3 length is 16 residues. V dropped 1 base and J dropped 4 bases, with 13 bases sitting between them. The germline V gene encodes CDR1 SGHTA and CDR2 FQGNSA. The CDR3 sequence is CASSLVATRSTGELFF. CDR3 DNA: TGTGCCAGCAGCTTAGTGGCCACGCGATCCACCGGGGAGCTGTTTTTT. Drawing the rest from reference TRBV7-2 and TRBJ2-2, the complete variable domain is GAGVSQSPSNKVTEKGKDVELRCDPISGHTALYWYRQSLGQGLEFLIYFQGNSAPDKSGLPSDRFSAERTGGSVSTLTIQRTQQEDSAVYLCASSLVATRSTGELFFGEGSRLTVL.

In its sample, this clonotype was seen a few times. The J gene is TRBJ2-1, the V gene TRBV20-1; 14 bases are a match to TRBD2. The V gene end was trimmed by 6 bases and the J gene end by 0 bases; junction bases not matched to a gene: 7. Germline V gene data show CDR1 as DFQATT and CDR2 as SNEGSKA (reference sequence). This CDR3 has 17 residues. CDR3 sequence: CSARLAGGESSYNEQFF. The CDR3, as DNA: TGCAGTGCCCGACTAGCGGGGGGGGAAAGCTCCTACAATGAGCAGTTCTTC.

The chain employs TRBV20-1 and TRBJ1-2; D gene ambiguous. V dropped 0 bases and J dropped 12 bases, with 14 bases sitting between them. Germline CDR1 DFQATT, CDR2 SNEGSKA (reference sequence). There are 12 residues in the CDR3. CDR3 nucleotide sequence: TGCAGTGCTAGAGAGGGGTTCTCTGGAAACACCTTC. Translating it yields CSAREGFSGNTF.

The sample holds a few counts of this clonotype. The V call is TRBV28, the J call TRBJ2-2; D perhaps matches TRBD1 (5 bases). Trimming took 3 bases from V and 0 from J, leaving 8 bases between them. Per germline, CDR1 MDHEN and CDR2 SYDVKM. There are 15 residues in the CDR3. CDR3 in DNA: TGTGCCAGCAGTTTCCCAGGGTCGAACACCGGGGAGCTGTTTTTT. This gives the protein CASSFPGSNTGELFF.

This clonotype showed up many times. The chain has TRBV12-5 and TRBJ1-3; D unresolved. CDR1 and CDR2 (germline): LGHNT, FRNRAP. CDR3 length: 18 amino acids. The V and J ends lost 0 bases and 2 bases respectively, with 17 bases between them. Here the CDR3 reads CASGLVVLPVQAGNTIYF. The CDR3, as DNA: TGTGCTAGTGGTTTGGTGGTACTGCCAGTCCAAGCTGGAAACACCATATATTTT.

A remark on this clonotype: With a much larger clone just one base away, this may be a read error. This rearrangement joins TRBV28 to TRBJ2-7; 15 bases align to TRBD2. The CDR3 runs 16 residues. V trimming: 4 bases; J trimming: 8 bases; junction bases outside the gene matches: 9. CDR1 is MDHEN and CDR2 is SYDVKM in the germline V gene. In DNA, the CDR3 is TGTGCCAGCAGTTCGGGACTAGCGGGAGGTGCCAGCAAGCAGTACTTC. Its protein product is CASSSGLAGGASKQYF.

This clonotype was detected many times. This rearrangement joins TRBV6-4 to TRBJ2-7; 7 nucleotides line up with TRBD1. The CDR3 is made up of 19 amino acids. CDR1 MRHNA and CDR2 SNTAGT come from the germline V gene. V was pared by 7 bases and J by 0 bases, with 21 bases of the junction left unmatched. The CDR3 DNA is TGTGCCAGCACCGACCCCCATTCAGCCGGGACAGTCCACTCCTACGAGCAGTACTTC. Its protein product is CASTDPHSAGTVHSYEQYF.

This clonotype was detected only once. The V call is TRBV20-1, the J call TRBJ2-3, with 7 bases lining up with TRBD2. CDR1 is DFQATT and CDR2 is SNEGSKA in the germline V gene (reference sequence). V lost 0 bases to trimming and J lost 11 bases; unmatched junction nucleotides: 17. This CDR3 contains 16 residues. The CDR3 is CSARDVGGSSYNEQYF. The DNA for the CDR3 is TGCAGTGCTAGAGATGTGGGGGGGAGCTCCTACAATGAGCAGTATTTT.

To note about this clonotype: A read error may be the cause here, since a much bigger clone is one base away. The rearrangement joins TRBV19 to TRBJ2-1; possibly TRBD2 for D (5 bases). The CDR3 covers 14 residues. Looked up from germline, CDR1 is LNHDA and CDR2 is SQIVND (reference sequence). V was clipped by 3 bases and J by 12 bases, with 18 bases between them. CDR3 nucleotide sequence: TGTGCCAGTAGTATCCGGATCCGGGATAAGGGGCAGTTCTTC. It specifies CASSIRIRDKGQFF.

This sequence joins TRBV25-1 and TRBJ2-6; 12 bases are shared with TRBD2. Trimming at V came to 3 bases and at J to 0 bases, leaving 3 bases not matched to a gene. CDR3 length: 18 amino acids. The germline V gene has CDR1 MGHDK and CDR2 SYGVNS. CDR3 sequence: CASSDLAGGSSGANVLTF. The DNA for the CDR3 is TGTGCCAGCAGTGACCTAGCGGGAGGGAGCTCTGGGGCCAACGTCCTGACTTTC.